This T cell receptor (beta chain) is from a study of cytomegalovirus exposure and HLA in healthy donors. As concerns this clone: Other nucleotide sequences in the sample specify the same CDR3.

Here immunoSEQ multiplex PCR was the method, and the copy in TCRdb shows in-frame clones only, minus some. The sample has 180,000 or so clones; approximately 82% are singletons. Germline loops: CDR1 SEHNR, CDR2 FQNEAQ (reference sequence). The V end lost 6 bases, the J end lost 4 bases, and 10 bases lay between the germline ends. This CDR3 is 13 amino acids long. The sequencing sample was made of PBMCs. This receptor was taken from a woman aged 25 to 45 in good health and CMV-seropositive. V and J are TRBV7-9 and TRBJ1-5, with a possible D match to TRBD1 (6 bases). CDR3 protein: CASSPQGNQPQHF. CDR3 nucleotides: TGTGCCAGCAGTCCTCAGGGGAATCAGCCCCAGCATTTT.